The 29 T cell receptor beta chains in this list originate from one sample, sequenced in a study of T cell responses to AZD1222 COVID-19 vaccine. Measured with immunoSEQ multiplex PCR; TCRdb has only the in-frame clones, and not every one. The sample lists about 110,000 clones; approximately 90% were seen once. The sequencing here drew on peripheral blood, taken on day 0 of MenACWY control vaccination. These receptors originate from an adult in good health.

The chain employs TRBV7-2 and TRBJ2-3; 8 nucleotides match TRBD1. The CDR3 is made up of 16 amino acids. V trimming: 1 base; J trimming: 5 bases; junction bases outside the gene matches: 8. The germline V gene has CDR1 SGHTA and CDR2 FQGNSA. The chain's CDR3 is CASSLVGQGAGDTQYF. The CDR3 bases are TGTGCCAGCAGCTTAGTAGGGCAGGGGGCTGGAGATACGCAGTATTTT. The full variable domain, in which reference TRBV7-2 and TRBJ2-3 provide the parts outside the CDR3, is GAGVSQSPSNKVTEKGKDVELRCDPISGHTALYWYRQSLGQGLEFLIYFQGNSAPDKSGLPSDRFSAERTGGSVSTLTIQRTQQEDSAVYLCASSLVGQGAGDTQYFGPGTRLTVL.

V is TRBV29-1 and J is TRBJ1-2; no clear D. V was clipped by 6 bases and J by 2 bases, with 10 bases between them. Looked up from germline, CDR1 is SQVTM and CDR2 is ANQGSEA. This CDR3 contains 12 residues. CDR3 protein: CSVGNSNYGYTF. The CDR3 DNA reads TGCAGCGTCGGGAATTCCAACTATGGCTACACCTTC.

This sequence joins TRBV2 and TRBJ1-4, with 9 bases identical to TRBD1. The CDR3 is made up of 14 amino acids. CDR1 and CDR2 (germline): SNHLY, FYNNEI. V lost 5 bases, J lost 3 bases, and 1 base stayed unmatched. The CDR3 loop reads CASSRDRANEKLFF. CDR3 in DNA: TGTGCCAGCAGTAGGGACAGGGCTAATGAAAAACTGTTTTTT.

The rearrangement uses TRBV11-2 and TRBJ1-2; tentative D call: TRBD1 (5 bases). The CDR3 loop spans 14 amino acids. In germline, CDR1 is SGHAT, CDR2 FQNNGV. Trimming pared 5 bases from V and 4 bases from J, leaving 14 bases between. For the CDR3, the DNA is TGTGCCAGCAGCCCCTGGGACGGGTCCTATGGCTACACCTTC. It encodes CASSPWDGSYGYTF.

In this sample, this clone turned up a few times. This chain connects TRBV7-9 to TRBJ1-3; D is undetermined. Germline loops: CDR1 SEHNR, CDR2 FQNEAQ (reference sequence). There are 15 residues in the CDR3. Trimming removed 1 base at V and 3 bases at J, with 10 bases between. The chain's CDR3 is CASSLVWGGGNTIYF. DNA for the CDR3: TGTGCCAGCAGCTTAGTCTGGGGAGGTGGAAACACCATATATTTT.

The count of this clone is one. The CDR3 is CASSQELQNSNQPQHF. The CDR3, as DNA: TGTGCCAGCAGCCAGGAGCTACAGAATAGCAATCAGCCCCAGCATTTT. The chain carries TRBV4-2 and TRBJ1-5; no clear D gene. V lost 3 bases and J 0 bases, leaving 12 bases between the germline ends. Germline V gene lookup returns CDR1 LGHNA and CDR2 YNFKEQ. CDR3 length equals 16 residues.

This clone was counted once. This rearrangement joins TRBV11-2 to TRBJ2-1; no reliable D call. The CDR3 totals 12 residues. With 1 base removed from V and 8 bases from J, the gap between germline ends came to 6 bases. Germline V gene data show CDR1 as SGHAT and CDR2 as FQNNGV. The CDR3 DNA sequence: TGTGCCAGCAGCTTAGTGGTCCATGAGCAGTTCTTC. Protein sequence: CASSLVVHEQFF.

This sequence joins TRBV5-6 and TRBJ1-6, with TRBD1 identical over 7 bases. Germline trimming cut 3 bases from V and 8 bases from J; bases unmatched to any gene: 5. The CDR3 is 14 amino acids. Germline CDR1 reads SGHDT; CDR2 reads YYEEEE. The CDR3 reads CASSSRQGHSPLHF. In DNA, the CDR3 is TGTGCCAGCAGCTCTCGACAGGGTCATTCACCCCTCCACTTT.

Remarks on this clone: Other DNA sequences in this sample translate to the same CDR3. V is TRBV24-1 and J is TRBJ2-1, with 7 nucleotides matching TRBD1. The CDR3 covers 12 residues. From germline, CDR1 is KGHDR and CDR2 SFDVKD. V gave up 9 bases and J gave up 4 bases; unmatched junction bases: 2. The DNA of the CDR3 is TGTGCCACCCGGGACAGTTACAATGAGCAGTTCTTC. This sequence encodes CATRDSYNEQFF.

The J gene is TRBJ2-7, the V gene TRBV28, with D tentatively TRBD1 (6 bases). V dropped 3 bases and J dropped 1 base, with 13 bases sitting between them. This CDR3 spans 15 amino acids. Germline loops: CDR1 MDHEN, CDR2 SYDVKM. The CDR3 region is CASSLQGLSSYEQYF. The DNA of the CDR3 is TGTGCCAGCAGTTTGCAGGGGCTGAGTTCCTACGAGCAGTACTTC.

The table lists this clone with a count of one. The chain has TRBV27 and TRBJ1-2, with a possible D match to TRBD1 (5 bases). Per germline, CDR1 MNHEY and CDR2 SMNVEV (reference sequence). Trimming left V 5 bases short and J 5 bases short, with 18 bases between. This CDR3 has 15 amino acids. CDR3 residues: CASSPAAGGWYGYTF. The DNA for the CDR3 is TGTGCCAGCAGTCCGGCCGCGGGGGGGTGGTATGGCTACACCTTC.

The gene calls are TRBV7-2 and TRBJ2-2; D remains unclear. Per the germline V gene, CDR1 is SGHTA and CDR2 is FQGNSA. This CDR3 is built from 14 residues. V gave up 4 bases and J gave up 4 bases, with 10 bases separating them. The CDR3 DNA sequence: TGTGCCAGCAGCTCTTCTCGCGGCACCGGGGAGCTGTTTTTT. This gives the protein CASSSSRGTGELFF.

The genes are TRBV7-6 and TRBJ1-1; TRBD1 might be the D (5 bases). This CDR3 has 15 residues. Germline CDR1 reads SGHVS; CDR2 reads FNYEAQ. Trimming shortened V by 5 bases and J by 1 base, and 14 bases separated the two germline ends. CDR3 DNA: TGTGCCAGCAGCGTCCAGGGCTACTCGAACACTGAAGCTTTCTTT. This gives the protein CASSVQGYSNTEAFF. Full variable domain (rest looked up from reference TRBV7-6 and TRBJ1-1): GAGVSQSPRYKVTKRGQDVALRCDPISGHVSLYWYRQALGQGPEFLTYFNYEAQQDKSGLPNDRFSAERPEGSISTLTIQRTEQRDSAMYRCASSVQGYSNTEAFFGQGTRLTVV.

The genes are TRBV30 and TRBJ1-5; 8 positions match TRBD1. The CDR3 extends over 12 amino acids. V gave up 5 bases and J gave up 6 bases; unmatched junction bases: 3. Germline loops: CDR1 GTSNPN, CDR2 SVGIG (reference sequence). DNA of the CDR3: TGTGCCTGGGGACAGGGTGTTCAGCCCCAGCATTTT. Amino acids: CAWGQGVQPQHF.

V and J are TRBV11-1 and TRBJ2-5; D is possibly TRBD1 or TRBD2 (6 bases each). Trimming pared 1 base from V and 4 bases from J, leaving 10 bases between. CDR1 is SGHAT and CDR2 is FQDESV in the germline V gene (reference sequence). The CDR3 sequence is 14 residues long. The CDR3 is CASSLGGGRETQYF. The CDR3 nucleotides are TGTGCCAGCAGCTTAGGTGGGGGGCGAGAGACCCAGTACTTC.

This chain links TRBV19 with TRBJ1-1, with unresolved D. The V gene's germline CDR1 is LNHDA and CDR2 SQIVND (reference sequence). Trimming took off 10 bases at V and 1 base at J, with 13 bases between the two ends. There are 13 residues in the CDR3. The CDR3 sequence is CATQPAGNTEAFF. The CDR3 coding sequence is TGTGCCACCCAACCGGCAGGGAACACTGAAGCTTTCTTT.

The chain links TRBV6-5 to TRBJ2-2; D gene uncertain. Trimming pared 2 bases from V and 4 bases from J, leaving 5 bases between. The CDR3 is 13 amino acids. Per germline, CDR1 MNHEY and CDR2 SVGAGI. The CDR3 DNA reads as TGTGCCAGCAGTTACACGTTCACCGGGGAGCTGTTTTTT. Its protein product is CASSYTFTGELFF.

The chain carries TRBV9 and TRBJ2-5; no firm D call. From germline, CDR1 is SGDLS and CDR2 YYNGEE. The V end was cut by 0 bases, the J end by 5 bases, with 8 bases between. The CDR3 has 13 residues. In DNA form, the CDR3 reads TGTGCCAGCAGCGTAGAAGGGTGGGAGACCCAGTACTTC. Its translation is CASSVEGWETQYF.

V is TRBV3-1 (or the pseudogene TRBV3-2) and J is TRBJ1-1; 8 bases map to TRBD1. V gave up 5 bases and J gave up 2 bases; unmatched junction bases: 4. This CDR3 is built from 14 residues. Germline-derived CDR1 and CDR2 are LGHDT and YNNKEL (reference sequence). The DNA of the CDR3 is TGTGCCAGCAGCAAGGACAGGGCTAACACTGAAGCTTTCTTT. Amino acid sequence: CASSKDRANTEAFF.

This sequence joins TRBV9 and TRBJ1-3; D is perhaps TRBD1 (5 bases). V was cut by 3 bases and J by 2 bases, with 12 bases left in between. Germline V gene sequence: CDR1 SGDLS, CDR2 YYNGEE. The CDR3 totals 15 residues. CDR3 sequence: CASSDRGATGNTIYF. Written as DNA, the CDR3 is TGTGCCAGCAGCGACAGAGGGGCAACTGGAAACACCATATATTTT.

A single count supports this clone. The V gene is TRBV5-1, the J gene TRBJ2-5; no definite D call. CDR3 length equals 14 residues. Germline CDR1 and CDR2: SGHRS and YFSETQ. Trimming cost V 2 bases and J 3 bases, with 11 bases left between them. CDR3 loop: CASSLHSSEETQYF. The CDR3 region has the DNA TGCGCCAGCAGCTTACACTCCAGCGAAGAGACCCAGTACTTC.

This chain uses TRBV6-5 with TRBJ2-1; D call uncertain. This CDR3 has 11 amino acids. Germline-derived CDR1 and CDR2 are MNHEY and SVGAGI. V lost 2 bases and J lost 6, with 2 bases in between. The CDR3 sequence: CASSYGNEQFF. As DNA, the CDR3 is TGTGCCAGCAGTTACGGCAATGAGCAGTTCTTC.

As concerns this clone: The germline gene is not matched at one end of the junction; a read error may be the cause. The V and J genes are TRBV18 and TRBJ1-2, with D tentatively TRBD1 (6 bases). The length of the CDR3 is 12 residues. Germline-derived CDR1 and CDR2 are KGHSH and LQKENI. CDR3 sequence reads: CASSPSATGLSF. CDR3 DNA: TGTGCCAGCTCGCCGTCGGCGACAGGACTTAGCTTC.

A note on this clone: Other nucleotide sequences from this sample produce the same CDR3. CDR3 protein: CASSQLPGQGNSPLHF. CDR3 nucleotides: TGCGCCAGCAGCCAACTTCCGGGACAGGGTAATTCACCCCTCCACTTT. V gene TRBV4-1 combines with J gene TRBJ1-6; 9 bases are shared with TRBD1. The CDR3 contains 16 residues. Trimming cost V 2 bases and J 6 bases; bases outside gene matches: 5. CDR1 is MGHRA, CDR2 YSYEKL, per germline.

The chain uses TRBV2 and TRBJ1-3, with a possible D match to TRBD1 (6 bases). The CDR3 is 16 amino acids. CDR1 and CDR2 (germline): SNHLY, FYNNEI. Deletions cut 5 bases from V and 1 base from J, with 15 bases between. CDR3 sequence (DNA): TGTGCCAGCAGTTCCACAGGGCCGAGATCTGGAAACACCATATATTTT. It is translated as CASSSTGPRSGNTIYF.

The chain links TRBV7-2 to TRBJ1-1, with D unclear. Trimming pared 3 bases from V and 3 bases from J, leaving 8 bases between. There are 13 residues in the CDR3. Germline V gene data show CDR1 as SGHTA and CDR2 as FQGNSA. The CDR3 DNA reads TGTGCCAGCAGCTTTTTTAGGGACACTGAAGCTTTCTTT. It codes for CASSFFRDTEAFF.

The chain employs TRBV4-2 and TRBJ1-1, with D unclear. Deletions cut 4 bases from V and 5 bases from J, with 23 bases between. CDR1 is LGHNA and CDR2 is YNFKEQ in the germline V gene. This CDR3 comprises 17 residues. CDR3 nucleotides: TGTGCCAGCAGCCTTCAAGGTCCTGTGGGAGGCTCTACTGAAGCTTTCTTT. It encodes CASSLQGPVGGSTEAFF.

The chain recombines TRBV4-3 with TRBJ1-5, with a possible D match to TRBD1 (6 bases). CDR1 LGHNA and CDR2 YSLEER come from the germline V gene. Trimming cost V 4 bases and J 2 bases, with 12 bases left between them. This CDR3 contains 15 residues. CDR3 region: CASSPVPGGNQPQHF. The CDR3 bases are TGCGCCAGCAGCCCAGTACCAGGGGGCAATCAGCCCCAGCATTTT.

This chain connects TRBV6-5 to TRBJ1-1; D gene unclear. V was cut by 4 bases and J by 0 bases, with 6 bases left in between. Germline V gene data show CDR1 as MNHEY and CDR2 as SVGAGI. This CDR3 comprises 13 residues. The CDR3 loop is CASSFGLNTEAFF. In DNA, the CDR3 is TGTGCCAGCAGTTTCGGGTTGAACACTGAAGCTTTCTTT.